Listed here is a single TCR beta chain. Its antigen is currently unknown. The source of the sample is a study of blood T cells in healthy people across ages. Regarding the study as a whole: No one knew whether donors had CMV, which possibly confounded expanded clonotype changes.

Trimming at V came to 4 bases and at J to 11 bases, leaving 16 bases not matched to a gene. Germline V CDR1 and CDR2: SGHKS, YYEKEE (reference sequence). The length of the CDR3 is 15 residues. A second PCR, run for roughly 7 to 11 cycles, used a sample-barcoded 5' primer plus a J-beta primer mix. With 12 random nucleotides, a template-switch adaptor tagged each individual cDNA molecule. In TCRdb, the 5' RACE reads were re-called with MiXCR into one record per CDR3 protein. The top ten clones hold over 7% of a sample with some 1.5 million distinct CDR3 sequences, roughly 27% of them seen once. Sequenced input: blood. This TCR was sampled from a woman in her 30s in good health. The chain links TRBV5-5 to TRBJ2-5; 8 positions match TRBD2. This CDR3 reads CASSREGGSLDEQYF. The CDR3 DNA sequence: TGTGCCAGCAGCCGGGAGGGTGGGAGTTTAGATGAGCAGTACTTC.